This TCR beta chain was identified in a study of blood T cell repertoires in COVID-19. At the level of the study: PBMCs, B-cell-depleted T cells, or T cells provided the cDNA or gDNA that made up the material.

V was pared by 10 bases and J by 0 bases, with 3 bases of the junction left unmatched. Germline V gene sequence: CDR1 MDHEN, CDR2 SYDVKM. CDR3 length: 15 amino acids. The assay was immunoSEQ multiplex PCR, and TCRdb's table has in-frame clones only and misses some. Of around 80,000 clones in the sample, about 83% were seen once. V and J are TRBV28 and TRBJ2-1; 13 bases are shared with TRBD2. The sequence came from a woman aged 80 or over with acute or convalescent COVID-19. The specimen sequenced was peripheral blood. The CDR3 DNA follows: TGTGCCACCAGACTAGCGGGAGGCTCCTACAATGAGCAGTTCTTC. It codes for CATRLAGGSYNEQFF. Full variable domain (missing parts from reference TRBV28 and TRBJ2-1): DVKVTQSSRYLVKRTGEKVFLECVQDMDHENMFWYRQDPGLGLRLIYFSYDVKMKEKGDIPEGYSVSREKKERFSLILESASTNQTSMYLCATRLAGGSYNEQFFGPGTRLTVL.